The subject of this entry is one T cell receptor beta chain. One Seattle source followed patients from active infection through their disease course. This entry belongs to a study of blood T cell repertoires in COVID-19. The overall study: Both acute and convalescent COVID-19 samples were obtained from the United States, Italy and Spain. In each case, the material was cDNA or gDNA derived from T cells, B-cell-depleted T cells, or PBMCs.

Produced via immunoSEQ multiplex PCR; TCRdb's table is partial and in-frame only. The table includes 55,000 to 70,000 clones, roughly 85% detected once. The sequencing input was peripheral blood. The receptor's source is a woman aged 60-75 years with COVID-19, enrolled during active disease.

The CDR3 DNA is TGCAGCGCTCTCTCTGGAAACACCATATATTTT. Protein sequence: CSALSGNTIYF. The rearrangement uses TRBV29-1 and TRBJ1-3; no reliable D call. The length of the CDR3 is 11 residues. Germline CDR1 reads SQVTM; CDR2 reads ANQGSEA. Trimming removed 7 bases at V and 0 bases at J, with 4 bases between.